This TCR beta chain came from a study of blood T cell repertoires in COVID-19. In the study overall: Whether acute or convalescent, the COVID-19 samples came from the United States, Italy and Spain. The analysed material was cDNA or gDNA that came from T cells, B-cell-depleted T cells, or PBMCs.

Assay: immunoSEQ multiplex PCR; the TCRdb copy retains only in-frame clones and omits some. In the table there are 250,000 to 300,000 clones, roughly 90% of which are singletons. Germline assignment: CDR1 MNHNS and CDR2 SASEGT. V was pared by 4 bases and J by 3 bases, with 4 bases of the junction left unmatched. The CDR3 is 17 residues long. This clonotype was obtained from a woman aged 50 to 65 who had recovered from COVID-19. The rearrangement links TRBV6-1 to TRBJ2-1; 15 nucleotides line up with TRBD2. The sample comprised peripheral blood. CDR3 amino acids: CASSGTSGGAFYNEQFF. The CDR3 bases are TGTGCCAGCAGTGGGACTAGCGGGGGGGCCTTCTACAATGAGCAGTTCTTC.